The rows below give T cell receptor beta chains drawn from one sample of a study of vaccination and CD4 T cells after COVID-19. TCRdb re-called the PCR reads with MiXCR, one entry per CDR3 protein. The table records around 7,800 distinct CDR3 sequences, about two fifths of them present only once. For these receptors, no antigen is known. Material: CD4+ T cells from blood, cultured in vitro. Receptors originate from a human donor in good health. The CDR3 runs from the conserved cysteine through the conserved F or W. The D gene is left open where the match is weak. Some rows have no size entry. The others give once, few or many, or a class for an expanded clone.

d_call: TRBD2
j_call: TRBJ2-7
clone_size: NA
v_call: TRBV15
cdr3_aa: CATSRVIAGSYEQYF
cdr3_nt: TGTGCCACCAGCAGAGTGATAGCGGGGTCCTACGAGCAGTACTTC

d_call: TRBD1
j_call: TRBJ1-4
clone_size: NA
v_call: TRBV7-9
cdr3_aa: CASSPTGGNEKLFF
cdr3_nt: TGTGCCAGCAGCCCGACAGGGGGTAATGAAAAACTGTTTTTT

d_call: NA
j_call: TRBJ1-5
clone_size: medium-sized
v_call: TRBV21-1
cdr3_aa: CASSRDWGPQPQHF
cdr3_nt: TGTGCCAGCTCACGTGATTGGGGGCCCCAGCCCCAGCATTTT

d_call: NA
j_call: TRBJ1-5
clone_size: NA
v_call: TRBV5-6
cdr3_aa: CASSFRGPGQPQHF
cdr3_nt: TGTGCCAGCAGCTTTAGAGGGCCCGGGCAGCCCCAGCATTTT

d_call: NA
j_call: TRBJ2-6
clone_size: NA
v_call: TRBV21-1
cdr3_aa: CASSKARFQERYSSGANVLTF
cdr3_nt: TGTGCCAGCAGCAAAGCTAGGTTTCAAGAGCGGTACAGCTCTGGGGCCAACGTCCTGACTTTC

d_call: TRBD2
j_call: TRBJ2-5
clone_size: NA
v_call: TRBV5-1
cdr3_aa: CASSSRPAGGETQYF
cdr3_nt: TGCGCCAGCAGCTCCCGTCCAGCGGGGGGAGAGACCCAGTACTTC

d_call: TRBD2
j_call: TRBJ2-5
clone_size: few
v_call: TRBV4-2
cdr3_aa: CASSQGGSGGRKEIQYF
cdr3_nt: TGTGCCAGCAGCCAAGGTGGTAGCGGGGGACGTAAAGAGATCCAGTACTTC

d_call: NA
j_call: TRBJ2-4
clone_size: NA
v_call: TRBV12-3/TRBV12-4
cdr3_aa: CASSLGRGGSKNIQYF
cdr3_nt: TGTGCCAGCAGTTTAGGCAGGGGTGGATCCAAAAACATTCAGTACTTC

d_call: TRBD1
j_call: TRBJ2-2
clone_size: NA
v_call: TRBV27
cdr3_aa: CASSQGTVNTGELFF
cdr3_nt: TGTGCCAGCAGTCAAGGGACAGTAAACACCGGGGAGCTGTTTTTT

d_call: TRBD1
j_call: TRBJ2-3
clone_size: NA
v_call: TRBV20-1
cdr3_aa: CSASDRDRGPFPTDTQYF
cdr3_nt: TGCAGTGCCAGTGATCGGGACAGGGGGCCCTTTCCCACAGATACGCAGTATTTT

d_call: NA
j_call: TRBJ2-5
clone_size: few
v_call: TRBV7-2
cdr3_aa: CASSLGTAQLAQYF
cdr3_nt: TGTGCCAGCAGCTTAGGGACCGCTCAATTGGCCCAGTACTTC

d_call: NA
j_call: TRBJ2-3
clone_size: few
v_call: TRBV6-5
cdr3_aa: CASSYQASLPGDTQYF
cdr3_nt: TGTGCCAGCAGTTACCAAGCCAGCCTCCCGGGAGATACGCAGTATTTT

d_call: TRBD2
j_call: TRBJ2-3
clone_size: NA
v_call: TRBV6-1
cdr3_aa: CASSDRGVTDTQYF
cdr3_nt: TGTGCCAGCAGCGACCGGGGGGTAACAGATACGCAGTATTTT

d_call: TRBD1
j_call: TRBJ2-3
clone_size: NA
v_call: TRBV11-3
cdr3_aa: CASSLGDRLQTSEDTQYF
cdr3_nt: TGTGCCAGCAGCTTAGGGGACAGACTGCAAACATCGGAAGATACGCAGTATTTT

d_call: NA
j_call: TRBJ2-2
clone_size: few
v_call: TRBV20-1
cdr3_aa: CSARVSGNTGELFF
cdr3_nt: TGCAGTGCTAGAGTTAGCGGGAACACCGGGGAGCTGTTTTTT

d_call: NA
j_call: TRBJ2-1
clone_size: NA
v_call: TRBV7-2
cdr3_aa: CASSLGGRTSRNEQFF
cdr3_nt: TGTGCCAGCAGCTTAGGGGGGCGGACTAGTAGGAATGAGCAGTTCTTC

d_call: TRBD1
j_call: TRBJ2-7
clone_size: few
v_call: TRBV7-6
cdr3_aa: CASSLGGTVTYEQYF
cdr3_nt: TGTGCCAGCAGCTTAGGAGGGACAGTGACCTACGAGCAGTACTTC

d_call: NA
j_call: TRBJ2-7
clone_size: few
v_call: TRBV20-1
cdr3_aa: CSARIIGGSYEQYF
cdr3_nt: TGCAGTGCTAGGATTATCGGGGGATCCTACGAGCAGTACTTC

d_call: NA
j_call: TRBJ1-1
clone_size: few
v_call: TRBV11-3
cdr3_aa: CASSHGGEAFF
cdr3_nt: TGTGCCAGCAGCCACGGAGGGGAAGCTTTCTTT

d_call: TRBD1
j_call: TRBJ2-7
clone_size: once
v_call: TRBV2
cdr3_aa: CASMEQGPSYEQYF
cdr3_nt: TGTGCCAGCATGGAACAGGGGCCATCCTACGAGCAGTACTTC

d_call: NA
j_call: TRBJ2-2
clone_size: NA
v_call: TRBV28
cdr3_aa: CASSLGGAGELFF
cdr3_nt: TGTGCCAGCAGTTTAGGAGGAGCCGGGGAGCTGTTTTTT

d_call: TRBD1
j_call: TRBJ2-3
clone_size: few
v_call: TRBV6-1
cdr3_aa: CASRISGDRLSTDTQYF
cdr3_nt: TGTGCCAGCAGAATCAGTGGGGACAGACTAAGCACAGATACGCAGTATTTT

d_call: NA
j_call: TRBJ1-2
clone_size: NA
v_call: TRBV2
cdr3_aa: CASSEGPRYGYTF
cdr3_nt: TGTGCCAGCAGTGAAGGGCCCCGGTATGGCTACACCTTC

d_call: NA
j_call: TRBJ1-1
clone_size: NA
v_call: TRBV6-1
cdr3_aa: CASSDAGSKVGTEAFF
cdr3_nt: TGTGCCAGCAGTGACGCGGGGAGTAAAGTCGGTACTGAAGCTTTCTTT

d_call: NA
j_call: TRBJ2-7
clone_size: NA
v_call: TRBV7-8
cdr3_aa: CASSRGTGYEQYF
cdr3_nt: TGTGCCAGCAGCCGGGGGACTGGCTACGAGCAGTACTTC

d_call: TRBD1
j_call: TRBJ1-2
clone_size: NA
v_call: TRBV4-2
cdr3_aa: CASSLGPGQVSYGYTF
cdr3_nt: TGTGCCAGCAGCCTAGGTCCGGGACAGGTGAGCTATGGCTACACCTTC

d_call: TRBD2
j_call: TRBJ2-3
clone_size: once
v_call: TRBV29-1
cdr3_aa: CSHLGGADTQYF
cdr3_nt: TGCAGCCACCTCGGGGGGGCAGATACGCAGTATTTT

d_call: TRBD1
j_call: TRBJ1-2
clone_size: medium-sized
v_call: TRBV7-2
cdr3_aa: CASSSGQGTYGYTF
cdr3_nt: TGTGCCAGCAGCTCGGGACAGGGGACCTATGGCTACACCTTC

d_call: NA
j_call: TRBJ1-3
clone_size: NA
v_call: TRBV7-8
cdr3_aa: CASSLARWLGGGNTIYF
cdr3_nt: TGTGCCAGCAGCTTAGCAAGGTGGCTGGGAGGTGGAAACACCATATATTTT

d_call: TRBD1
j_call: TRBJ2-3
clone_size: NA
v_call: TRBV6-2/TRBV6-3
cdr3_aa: CASSWGPGQGKDTQYF
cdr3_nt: TGTGCCAGCAGTTGGGGACCGGGACAGGGGAAGGATACGCAGTATTTT

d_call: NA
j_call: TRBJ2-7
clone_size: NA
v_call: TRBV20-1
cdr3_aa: CIAGTSYSYEQYF
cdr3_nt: TGCATTGCCGGGACTTCATACTCCTACGAGCAGTACTTC

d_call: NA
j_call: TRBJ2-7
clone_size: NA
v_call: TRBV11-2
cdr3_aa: CASSLDVGTLYEQYF
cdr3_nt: TGTGCCAGCAGCTTAGATGTGGGGACTTTGTACGAGCAGTACTTC

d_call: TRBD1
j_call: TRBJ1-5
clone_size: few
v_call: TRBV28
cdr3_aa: CASSPRDRAVQPQHF
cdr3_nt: TGTGCCAGCAGTCCCCGGGACAGGGCTGTTCAGCCCCAGCATTTT

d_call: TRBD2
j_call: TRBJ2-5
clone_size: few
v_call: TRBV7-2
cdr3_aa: CASSPLAGVGETQYF
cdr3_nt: TGTGCCAGCAGCCCCCTAGCGGGAGTCGGGGAGACCCAGTACTTC

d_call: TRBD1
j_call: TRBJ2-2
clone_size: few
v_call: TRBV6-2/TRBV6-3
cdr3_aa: CASSYGGTGTNTGELFF
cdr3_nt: TGTGCCAGCAGTTACGGCGGGACAGGAACGAACACCGGGGAGCTGTTTTTT

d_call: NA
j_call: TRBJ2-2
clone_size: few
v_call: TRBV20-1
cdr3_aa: CSARAQGNTGELFF
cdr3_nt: TGCAGTGCTAGAGCTCAGGGAAACACCGGGGAGCTGTTTTTT

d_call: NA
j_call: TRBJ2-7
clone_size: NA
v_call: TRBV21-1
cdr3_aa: CASSTSRGGISYEQYF
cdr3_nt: TGTGCCAGCAGCACAAGCAGGGGCGGGATCTCCTACGAGCAGTACTTC

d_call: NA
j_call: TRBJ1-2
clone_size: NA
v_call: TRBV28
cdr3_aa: CASSSRNGYTF
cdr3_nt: TGTGCCAGCAGTTCAAGGAATGGCTACACCTTC

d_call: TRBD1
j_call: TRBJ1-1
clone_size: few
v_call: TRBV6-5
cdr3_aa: CASSWAGGTEAFF
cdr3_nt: TGTGCCAGCAGTTGGGCAGGGGGCACTGAAGCTTTCTTT

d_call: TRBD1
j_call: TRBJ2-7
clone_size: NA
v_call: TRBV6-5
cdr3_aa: CASSYFGQGSEQYF
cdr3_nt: TGTGCCAGCAGTTACTTCGGACAGGGATCCGAGCAGTACTTC

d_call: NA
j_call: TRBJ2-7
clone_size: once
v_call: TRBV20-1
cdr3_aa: CSAIRTEHEQYF
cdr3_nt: TGCAGTGCTATCCGGACCGAGCACGAGCAGTACTTC

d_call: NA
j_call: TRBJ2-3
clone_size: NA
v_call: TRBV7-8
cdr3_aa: CASSLGSTDTQYF
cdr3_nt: TGTGCCAGCAGCCTGGGGAGCACAGATACGCAGTATTTT

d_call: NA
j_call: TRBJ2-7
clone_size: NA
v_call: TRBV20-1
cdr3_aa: CSARPPQEQYF
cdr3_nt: TGCAGTGCTAGACCTCCTCAGGAGCAGTACTTC

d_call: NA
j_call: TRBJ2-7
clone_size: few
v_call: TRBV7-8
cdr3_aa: CASSLEGGIYEQYF
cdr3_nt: TGTGCCAGCAGCTTAGAGGGCGGAATCTACGAGCAGTACTTC

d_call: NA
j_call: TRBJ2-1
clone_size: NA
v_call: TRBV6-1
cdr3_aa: CASRPTGRVDEQFF
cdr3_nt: TGTGCCAGCAGACCTACAGGACGGGTCGATGAGCAGTTCTTC

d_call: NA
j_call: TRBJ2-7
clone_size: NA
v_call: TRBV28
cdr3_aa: CASSRGTGYSEQYF
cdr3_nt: TGTGCCAGCAGTCGGGGGACGGGTTACAGCGAGCAGTACTTC

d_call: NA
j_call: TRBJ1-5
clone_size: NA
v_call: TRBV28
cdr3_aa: CASSWGSTQKPQHF
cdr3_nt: TGTGCCAGCAGTTGGGGGAGTACTCAGAAGCCCCAGCATTTT

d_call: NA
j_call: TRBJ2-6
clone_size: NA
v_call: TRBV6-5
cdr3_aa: CASSYRVSGANVLTF
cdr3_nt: TGTGCCAGCAGTTACCGGGTCTCTGGGGCCAACGTCCTGACTTTC

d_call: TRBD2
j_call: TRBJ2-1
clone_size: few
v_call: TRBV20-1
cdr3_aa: CSAPLTSGMYNEQFF
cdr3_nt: TGCAGTGCCCCCCTTACTAGCGGGATGTACAATGAGCAGTTCTTC

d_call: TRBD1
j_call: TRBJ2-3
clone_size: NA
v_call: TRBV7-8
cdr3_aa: CASSLDPRGNTQYF
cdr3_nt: TGTGCCAGCAGCTTAGATCCCAGGGGGAATACGCAGTATTTT

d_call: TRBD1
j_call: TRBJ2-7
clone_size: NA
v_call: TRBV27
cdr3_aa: CASSPDRAYEQYF
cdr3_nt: TGTGCCAGCAGCCCAGACAGGGCCTACGAGCAGTACTTC

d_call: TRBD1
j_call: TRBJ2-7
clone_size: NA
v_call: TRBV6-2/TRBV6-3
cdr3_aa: CASSYSRGPTYEQYF
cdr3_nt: TGTGCCAGCAGTTACTCTAGGGGGCCTACTTACGAGCAGTACTTC

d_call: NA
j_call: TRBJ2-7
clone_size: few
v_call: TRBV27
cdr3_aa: CASSLLLAETYEQYF
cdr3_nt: TGTGCCAGCAGTTTATTATTAGCGGAGACCTACGAGCAGTACTTC